This TCR beta chain was sequenced for a study of identical twins. TCRdb used MiXCR to reprocess the 5' RACE reads, holding one entry per CDR3 protein. The top ten hold approximately 1% of the sample, which has around 510,000 distinct CDR3 sequences, approximately 15% seen once. On this clonotype: What it binds is unknown.

Findings of the study overall: Zero-insertion results could be subject to partial confounding by invariant MAIT and iNKT cells. It was out-of-frame TCR alpha sharing in monozygotic twins that models underestimated. Whereas memory repertoires showed no such difference, abundant cord blood beta clonotypes carried fewer insertions.

The junction had 6 bases not matched to a gene; V was cut back by 4 bases and J by 0 bases. Looked up from germline, CDR1 is SGHVT and CDR2 is SQSDAQ. The CDR3 has 16 residues. This sample also belongs to another study, concerning yellow fever vaccine responses in identical twins.

The specimen was CD4+ T cells sorted from blood. This TCR came from a woman between 18 and 30 years old in good health. The V call is TRBV7-4, the J call TRBJ2-4; the match to TRBD1 covers 7 bases. The CDR3 sequence: CASSSGTEIAKNIQYF. CDR3 DNA: TGTGCCAGCAGCTCCGGGACAGAGATAGCCAAAAACATTCAGTACTTC.